A single sample is the source of the 31 T cell receptor beta chains below, sequenced in a study of blood T cell repertoires in COVID-19. Data came from immunoSEQ multiplex PCR; TCRdb stores just in-frame clones and leaves some out. Counted here are fewer than 200,000 clones, roughly 86% occurring once; the ten biggest clones make up roughly 25%. Sequenced input: PBMCs or T cells enriched from blood (not recorded which). The receptors stem from a woman in her 40s in a cohort exposed to, infected with or recovered from COVID-19 (not recorded which).

This chain uses TRBV11-2 with TRBJ2-7, with 8 bases aligning to TRBD2. J gave up 6 bases and V 6 bases, and 13 bases lay outside the gene matches. This CDR3 region has 15 residues. The germline V gene encodes CDR1 SGHAT and CDR2 FQNNGV. Here the CDR3 DNA reads TGTGCCAGCAGGCCGGGGGGGGGATCTCGAGGCGAGCAGTACTTC. It codes for CASRPGGGSRGEQYF.

The chain is built from TRBV6-5 and TRBJ1-3; D is undetermined. Germline assignment: CDR1 MNHEY and CDR2 SVGAGI. This CDR3 is 14 amino acids long. V gave up 8 bases and J gave up 2 bases, with 13 bases separating them. In nucleotides, the CDR3 is TGTGCCAGCGACGGGAGGGAAGCTGGAAACACCATATATTTT. It specifies CASDGREAGNTIYF.

The chain's CDR3 is CASRDRAVQETQYF. In DNA form, the CDR3 reads TGTGCCAGCAGGGACAGGGCTGTCCAAGAGACCCAGTACTTC. V usage is TRBV2 and J usage is TRBJ2-5, with 8 bases lining up with TRBD1. CDR3 length: 14 residues. V shed 6 bases and J 1 base; nucleotides not matched to a gene: 4. Germline lookup yields CDR1 SNHLY and CDR2 FYNNEI.

This chain joins TRBV13 and TRBJ2-1, with a possible D match to TRBD1 (5 bases). V lost 5 bases, J lost 5 bases, and 19 bases lay in between. CDR1 PRHDT and CDR2 FYEKMQ come from the germline V gene (reference sequence). The CDR3 is 16 amino acids. The CDR3 reads CASSLRAWGTDNEQFF. Written as DNA, the CDR3 is TGTGCCAGCAGCCTTAGGGCATGGGGCACTGACAATGAGCAGTTCTTC.

This chain uses TRBV4-1 with TRBJ1-5, with TRBD1 matching over 10 bases. The CDR3 length is 13 residues. CDR1 MGHRA and CDR2 YSYEKL come from the germline V gene. The J segment lost 3 bases and the V segment lost 8 bases, leaving 1 base of the junction unmatched. The CDR3 protein is CASGTGDNQPQHF. CDR3 DNA: TGCGCCAGCGGGACAGGGGACAATCAGCCCCAGCATTTT.

J is TRBJ1-2 and V is TRBV27, with 9 bases lining up with TRBD1. This CDR3 contains 17 residues. Germline CDR1 reads MNHEY; CDR2 reads SMNVEV (reference sequence). The V and J ends lost 3 bases and 4 bases, in that order; junction bases with no gene match: 12. CDR3 coding DNA: TGTGCCAGCAGTTTTCAAGGGACAGGGATAAGTAGCTATGGCTACACCTTC. Translating it yields CASSFQGTGISSYGYTF.

The rearrangement joins TRBV27 to TRBJ1-6; possibly TRBD1 for D (5 bases). The CDR3 has 14 amino acids. Germline values: CDR1 MNHEY, CDR2 SMNVEV (reference sequence). Trimming shortened V by 5 bases and J by 8 bases, and 13 bases separated the two germline ends. In DNA form, the CDR3 reads TGTGCCAGCAGTGTTCTAAAAGGGGATTCACCCCTCCACTTT. As protein: CASSVLKGDSPLHF.

The V gene is TRBV7-8, the J gene TRBJ2-1; a weak D match, TRBD2 (6 bases). The CDR3 totals 17 residues. The V gene's germline CDR1 is SGHVS and CDR2 FQNEAQ. Trimming pared 5 bases from V and 0 bases from J, leaving 17 bases between. The CDR3 protein is CASSISSVEVSYNEQFF. The CDR3 DNA is TGTGCCAGCAGCATTTCTAGCGTCGAGGTCTCCTACAATGAGCAGTTCTTC.

This rearrangement joins TRBV13 to TRBJ1-1; possible D gene TRBD1, 6 bases. Trimming took off 1 base at V and 0 bases at J, with 9 bases between the two ends. This CDR3 is 15 amino acids long. In germline, CDR1 is PRHDT, CDR2 FYEKMQ (reference sequence). The CDR3 is CASSLAAGVNTEAFF. Written as DNA, the CDR3 is TGTGCCAGCAGCTTAGCTGCAGGGGTGAACACTGAAGCTTTCTTT.

The rearrangement links TRBV12-3 or TRBV12-4 to TRBJ1-1; possible D gene TRBD1, 6 bases. The CDR3 loop spans 13 amino acids. Trimming pared 4 bases from V and 5 bases from J, leaving 11 bases between. This CDR3 is CASSSNRATEAFF. The CDR3 nucleotides read TGTGCCAGCAGTTCTAACAGGGCAACTGAAGCTTTCTTT.

This clone was seen a handful of times. The CDR3 region is CASSLREPSTDTQYF. The CDR3 DNA reads TGTGCCAGCAGTTTGCGGGAACCTAGCACAGATACGCAGTATTTT. V usage is TRBV6-5 and J usage is TRBJ2-3; perhaps TRBD2 as D (6 bases). This CDR3 is built from 15 residues. V lost 4 bases and J lost 0, with 11 bases in between. Germline values: CDR1 MNHEY, CDR2 SVGAGI.

The chain carries TRBV3-1 (or the pseudogene TRBV3-2) and TRBJ1-1; D might be TRBD1 (6 bases). From germline, CDR1 is LGHDT and CDR2 YNNKEL (reference sequence). Trimming left V 1 base short and J 8 bases short, with 14 bases between. The CDR3 totals 14 residues. CDR3 protein: CASSQGTESREAFF. DNA of the CDR3: TGTGCCAGCAGCCAAGGGACAGAAAGTAGAGAAGCTTTCTTT.

The chain links TRBV10-3 to TRBJ1-1; unclear D gene. The germline V and J ends were trimmed by 3 bases and 2 bases, with 16 bases remaining between them. This CDR3 has 16 amino acids. CDR1 is ENHRY, CDR2 SYGVKD, per germline. CDR3 sequence reads: CAISDPAARENTEAFF. CDR3 nucleotide sequence: TGTGCCATCAGTGACCCCGCGGCGAGAGAAAACACTGAAGCTTTCTTT.

This clone was seen a single time. The V call is TRBV27, the J call TRBJ2-7, with TRBD1 matching over 8 bases. Germline V gene sequence: CDR1 MNHEY, CDR2 SMNVEV (reference sequence). The CDR3 covers 13 residues. The ends lost 5 bases at V and 4 bases at J; junction bases unmatched: 4. The CDR3 sequence is CASSQNRGYEQYF. CDR3 sequence (DNA): TGTGCCAGCAGTCAAAACAGGGGGTACGAGCAGTACTTC.

The CDR3, as DNA: TGTGCCAGCAGCCTACAGGGCGGGAATGAAAAACTGTTTTTT. Amino acid sequence: CASSLQGGNEKLFF. The genes are TRBV9 and TRBJ1-4; maybe TRBD1 (6 bases). The V and J ends lost 4 bases and 5 bases respectively, with 12 bases between them. CDR3 length: 14 residues. Germline V gives CDR1 SGDLS, CDR2 YYNGEE.

J is TRBJ1-2 and V is TRBV7-8; tentative D call: TRBD1 (5 bases). The CDR3 is 15 amino acids. Germline V gives CDR1 SGHVS, CDR2 FQNEAQ. Trimming pared 0 bases from V and 5 bases from J, leaving 13 bases between. The CDR3 loop reads CASSLARVILYGYTF. The CDR3, as DNA: TGTGCCAGCAGCTTAGCCAGGGTGATCTTATATGGCTACACCTTC.

The V gene is TRBV3-1 (or the pseudogene TRBV3-2), the J gene TRBJ1-3, with TRBD1 as a possible D gene (5 bases). Germline V CDR1 and CDR2: LGHDT, YNNKEL (reference sequence). Trimming shortened V by 0 bases and J by 0 bases, and 15 bases separated the two germline ends. CDR3 length equals 18 residues. In nucleotides, the CDR3 is TGTGCCAGCAGCCAAGACGGGGGGAGCAGCGGCTCTGGAAACACCATATATTTT. Amino acid sequence: CASSQDGGSSGSGNTIYF.

V usage is TRBV5-1 and J usage is TRBJ1-2, with unresolved D. This CDR3 contains 11 residues. The germline gives CDR1 SGHRS, CDR2 YFSETQ. The V end was cut by 7 bases, the J end by 7 bases, with 11 bases between. In DNA form, the CDR3 reads TGCGCCAGCGCCGGGGAGTCTGGCTACACCTTC. Its translation is CASAGESGYTF.

The CDR3 coding sequence is TGTGCCAGCAGTCCCCCGGGGGCCAACGTCCTGACTTTC. It translates to CASSPPGANVLTF. The chain joins TRBV27 to TRBJ2-6, with D unclear. The ends were cut back, 5 bases at V and 4 bases at J, with 6 bases in the middle. The CDR3 consists of 13 residues. Germline V lookup: CDR1 MNHEY, CDR2 SMNVEV (reference sequence).

This chain links TRBV2 with TRBJ1-1; TRBD1 matches 7 bases. The CDR3 is 13 residues long. V shed 10 bases and J 2 bases; nucleotides not matched to a gene: 7. CDR1 and CDR2 (germline): SNHLY, FYNNEI. The CDR3 region is CAKMTGPNTEAFF. Here the CDR3 DNA reads TGTGCCAAGATGACAGGGCCTAACACTGAAGCTTTCTTT.

V is TRBV6-5 and J is TRBJ1-2; D ambiguous. Trimming left V 6 bases short and J 4 bases short, with 12 bases between. The CDR3 is 13 residues long. CDR1 is MNHEY, CDR2 SVGAGI, per germline. This chain's CDR3 is CASRRQDFYGYTF. CDR3 DNA: TGTGCCAGCAGAAGGCAGGATTTCTATGGCTACACCTTC.

This clone was found once. The rearrangement links TRBV19 to TRBJ1-4; tentatively, D is TRBD1 (5 bases). The V end lost 9 bases, the J end lost 4 bases, and 9 bases lay between the germline ends. Germline lookup yields CDR1 LNHDA and CDR2 SQIVND (reference sequence). The length of the CDR3 is 12 residues. The CDR3 DNA reads TGTGCCAGAGACAGTCTTAATGAAAAACTGTTTTTT. This encodes CARDSLNEKLFF.

V gene TRBV7-9 combines with J gene TRBJ1-3; a weak D match, TRBD1 (5 bases). Germline CDR1 SEHNR, CDR2 FQNEAQ (reference sequence). The CDR3 loop spans 13 amino acids. The CDR3 coding sequence is TGTGCAGTACCGGACACCTCTGGAAACACCATATATTTT. This gives the protein CAVPDTSGNTIYF.

This chain links TRBV12-3 or TRBV12-4 with TRBJ1-1; D gene ambiguous. This CDR3 contains 11 residues. Trimming took 8 bases from V and 4 from J, leaving 8 bases between them. The CDR3, as DNA: TGTGCCAGCGGGGAGGCCACTGAAGCTTTCTTT. Translating it yields CASGEATEAFF.

The chain employs TRBV27 and TRBJ2-1, with TRBD2 as a possible D gene (7 bases). The CDR3 has 14 amino acids. CDR1 and CDR2 (germline): MNHEY, SMNVEV (reference sequence). The V end lost 4 bases, the J end lost 4 bases, and 11 bases lay between the germline ends. The CDR3 protein is CASSSRGRYNEQFF. The CDR3, as DNA: TGTGCCAGCAGTTCGCGGGGGCGTTACAATGAGCAGTTCTTC.

The chain is built from TRBV15 and TRBJ2-1, with 10 bases fitting TRBD2. Germline values: CDR1 LNHNV, CDR2 YYDKDF (reference sequence). J lost 6 bases, V lost 7 bases, and 15 bases had no gene match. The CDR3 runs to 17 residues. This CDR3 reads CATTAPTSGLPRNEQFF. In nucleotides, the CDR3 is TGTGCCACCACTGCCCCGACTAGCGGGCTGCCGCGCAATGAGCAGTTCTTC.

CDR3 DNA sequence: TGCGCCAGCAGCTTCGGGGTTCGGGAGACCCAGTACTTC. Protein: CASSFGVRETQYF. V gene TRBV5-1 combines with J gene TRBJ2-5, with a possible D match to TRBD2 (5 bases). The CDR3 has 13 residues. Per germline, CDR1 SGHRS and CDR2 YFSETQ. Deletions cut 2 bases from V and 5 bases from J, with 10 bases between.

The chain couples TRBV5-4 to TRBJ1-2; the match to TRBD1 covers 7 bases. Germline assignment: CDR1 SGHNT and CDR2 YYREEE (reference sequence). V dropped 2 bases and J dropped 7; count of bases not matched to a gene: 8. The CDR3 is 14 amino acids. In nucleotides, the CDR3 is TGTGCCAGCAGCTTTAACAGGGGATTCGTTGGCTACACCTTC. Translation: CASSFNRGFVGYTF.

This clone is medium-sized by share. J is TRBJ1-6 and V is TRBV6-4; tentative D call: TRBD1 (6 bases). Trimming took off 0 bases at V and 10 bases at J, with 10 bases between the two ends. The CDR3 covers 14 residues. Germline CDR1 is MRHNA and CDR2 is SNTAGT. This CDR3 is CASSDSGAGSPLHF. CDR3 DNA: TGTGCCAGCAGTGACTCGGGGGCCGGGTCACCCCTCCACTTT.

The chain couples TRBV19 to TRBJ1-2, with a tentative D call TRBD1 (5 bases). CDR3 size: 13 residues. The germline V gene has CDR1 LNHDA and CDR2 SQIVND (reference sequence). Trimming stripped 0 bases from V and 8 bases from J, with 10 bases between. As DNA, the CDR3 is TGTGCCAGTAGTATAGATGAAGGGGCGGGCTACACCTTC. It encodes CASSIDEGAGYTF. Together with reference TRBV19 and TRBJ1-2, the CDR3 gives the full variable domain: DGGITQSPKYLFRKEGQNVTLSCEQNLNHDAMYWYRQDPGQGLRLIYYSQIVNDFQKGDIAEGYSVSREKKESFPLTVTSAQKNPTAFYLCASSIDEGAGYTFGSGTRLTVV.

This chain uses TRBV23-1 with TRBJ1-2; 7 bases are a match to TRBD1. Being an ORF, TRBV23-1 has a function that is uncertain. The CDR3 extends over 13 amino acids. The junction had 5 bases not matched to a gene; V was cut back by 6 bases and J by 4 bases. The CDR3 loop reads CASRPTGPYGYTF. The CDR3 DNA reads as TGCGCCAGCAGACCGACAGGGCCCTATGGCTACACCTTC.